The rows below give T cell receptor beta chains drawn from one sample of a study of monozygotic twins with inflammatory bowel disease. TCRdb reprocessed the 5' RACE reads; each CDR3 protein has one entry and no DNA is given. Here the sample table reports approximately 200,000 distinct CDR3 sequences. Sample: blood. These receptors came from a human donor with ulcerative colitis or Crohn's disease, or a healthy co-twin of an affected twin (not recorded which). Each CDR3 is given with its conserved first and last residue. Fields, in order: V gene, J gene, CDR3 protein.

v_call: TRBV27
j_call: TRBJ2-3
cdr3_aa: CASSLRPQTDPDTQYF

v_call: TRBV3-1
j_call: TRBJ1-5
cdr3_aa: CASSRTGNGNQPQHF

v_call: TRBV6-1
j_call: TRBJ1-5
cdr3_aa: CASSRFGTGNNQPQHF

v_call: TRBV20-1
j_call: TRBJ2-3
cdr3_aa: CSARRWTSDGDTQYF

v_call: TRBV20-1
j_call: TRBJ2-3
cdr3_aa: CSALRGGRETTDTQYF

v_call: TRBV27
j_call: TRBJ2-1
cdr3_aa: CASSFSGGSYNEQFF

v_call: TRBV11-2
j_call: TRBJ2-1
cdr3_aa: CASRLAGDYNEQFF

v_call: TRBV19
j_call: TRBJ1-5
cdr3_aa: CASGGQGGGQPQHF

v_call: TRBV29-1
j_call: TRBJ2-7
cdr3_aa: CSVNTGPSEQYF

v_call: TRBV3-1
j_call: TRBJ2-2
cdr3_aa: CASSPTLTGELFF

v_call: TRBV27
j_call: TRBJ1-3
cdr3_aa: CASSPRAVSFSGNTIYF

v_call: TRBV7-9
j_call: TRBJ1-1
cdr3_aa: CASSPPGTGKNTEAFF

v_call: TRBV19
j_call: TRBJ2-1
cdr3_aa: CASSPRVRASDNEQFF

v_call: TRBV7-3
j_call: TRBJ2-6
cdr3_aa: CASSSSPSNVLTF

v_call: TRBV7-8
j_call: TRBJ1-2
cdr3_aa: CASSPGVVAYGYTF

v_call: TRBV7-2
j_call: TRBJ2-1
cdr3_aa: CASSLTSGGNLGGDEQFF

v_call: TRBV5-1
j_call: TRBJ2-7
cdr3_aa: CASSLGGQGAEQYF

v_call: TRBV18
j_call: TRBJ2-1
cdr3_aa: CASSLGQGLESWQFF

v_call: TRBV5-5
j_call: TRBJ2-3
cdr3_aa: CASSLLGQAPDTQYF

v_call: TRBV6-1
j_call: TRBJ1-2
cdr3_aa: CASRATKIRAGYTF

v_call: TRBV12-3/TRBV12-4
j_call: TRBJ1-2
cdr3_aa: CASSLLLRGGSYGYTF

v_call: TRBV20-1
j_call: TRBJ2-1
cdr3_aa: CSASPGLAYNEQFF

v_call: TRBV10-3
j_call: TRBJ2-3
cdr3_aa: CAITEDTAGGPMRDTQYF

v_call: TRBV6-2/TRBV6-3
j_call: TRBJ1-1
cdr3_aa: CASSYGPGRIRDTEAFF

v_call: TRBV7-2
j_call: TRBJ2-7
cdr3_aa: CASSLELGGGYEQYF

v_call: TRBV7-8
j_call: TRBJ2-2
cdr3_aa: CASSPPGGVRTGELFF

v_call: TRBV5-1
j_call: TRBJ2-2
cdr3_aa: CASTAGLWVGAGELFF

v_call: TRBV20-1
j_call: TRBJ1-4
cdr3_aa: CSALSWTGRPATNEKLFF

v_call: TRBV7-2
j_call: TRBJ2-1
cdr3_aa: CASSLGMGLAGGGEQFF

v_call: TRBV6-2/TRBV6-3
j_call: TRBJ1-1
cdr3_aa: CASSYGGALNTEAFF

v_call: TRBV5-1
j_call: TRBJ2-7
cdr3_aa: CASSLEGPGEQYF

v_call: TRBV29-1
j_call: TRBJ1-2
cdr3_aa: CSVVPLVLDGYTF

v_call: TRBV9
j_call: TRBJ2-5
cdr3_aa: CASSVGTDLRGAQETQYF

v_call: TRBV6-5
j_call: TRBJ2-7
cdr3_aa: CASSYQGMGYEQYF

v_call: TRBV7-2
j_call: TRBJ2-1
cdr3_aa: CASSPGGLAIRNEQFF

v_call: TRBV6-1
j_call: TRBJ2-2
cdr3_aa: CASKTGLAVTGELFF

v_call: TRBV9
j_call: TRBJ2-1
cdr3_aa: CASSDSGNTYNEQFF

v_call: TRBV10-3
j_call: TRBJ1-5
cdr3_aa: CAISSDGNQPQHF

v_call: TRBV15
j_call: TRBJ1-3
cdr3_aa: CATSSRTVTSGNTIYF

v_call: TRBV25-1
j_call: TRBJ1-1
cdr3_aa: CASSPNGYTEAFF

v_call: TRBV2
j_call: TRBJ2-4
cdr3_aa: CASSEGGGVIAKNIQYF

v_call: TRBV7-2
j_call: TRBJ2-7
cdr3_aa: CASSQGLAGGSF

v_call: TRBV3-1
j_call: TRBJ2-1
cdr3_aa: CASSQVSGRSYNEQFF

v_call: TRBV29-1
j_call: TRBJ2-3
cdr3_aa: CSVGGQPSTDTQYF

v_call: TRBV5-5
j_call: TRBJ2-1
cdr3_aa: CASSLAPSGYYNEQFF

v_call: TRBV4-3
j_call: TRBJ2-1
cdr3_aa: CASSRLAGEISEQFF